This T cell receptor (beta chain) was identified in a study of blood T cell repertoires in COVID-19. TCRdb's copy holds only in-frame clones and misses some; the assay was immunoSEQ multiplex PCR. This table has 300,000 to 400,000 clones, roughly 91% appearing once. This CDR3 spans 17 amino acids. Germline CDR1 reads LGHDT; CDR2 reads YNNKEL (reference sequence). Trimming removed 5 bases from V and 0 bases from J; junction bases left unmatched: 8. The chain employs TRBV3-1 (or the pseudogene TRBV3-2) and TRBJ2-7; TRBD1 aligns across 12 bases. Sample: peripheral blood. The sequence derives from a man aged 50 to 60 with active or convalescent COVID-19. The chain's CDR3 is CASSAPGQGASSYEQYF. CDR3 nucleotide sequence: TGTGCCAGCAGCGCGCCGGGACAGGGGGCCTCCTCCTACGAGCAGTACTTC.